The sequence of this T cell receptor beta chain was determined in a study of synovial regulatory T cells in juvenile arthritis. Overall study findings and caveats: iaTreg cells shared more CDR3 sequences with synovial Tregs than other blood Tregs did. Compared with other blood Treg cells, inflammation-associated Treg cells had reduced TCR diversity. Across patients, iaTreg TCR repertoires were mostly private, partly shared with synovial Teff and blood CPL.

The germline V gene encodes CDR1 LNHDA and CDR2 SQIVND (reference sequence). The CDR3 contains 15 residues. This entry has no DNA. Sequencing used immunoSEQ multiplex PCR; TCRdb keeps in-frame clones, though not all of them. The sample has more than 8,000 clones; the top ten hold around 0.71%. With regard to this clone: Its target is unknown.

Sequenced material: Treg cells from blood. Subset given: remaining (HLA-DR-negative) circulating blood Treg cells. The V and J genes are TRBV19 and TRBJ2-5; with no DNA, the TCRdb D assignment of TRBD1 cannot be verified. This clonotype originated in a donor between 2 and 29 years old with juvenile idiopathic arthritis. The CDR3 is CASSIVDRAGETQYF.